Presented here are 28 T cell receptor beta chains from one specimen sequenced in a study of T-cell memory formation after mild COVID-19. MiXCR, applied by TCRdb to the 5' RACE reads, yields one record per CDR3 protein. The sample lists 75,000 to 95,000 distinct CDR3 sequences, more than 12% occurring once. The sample taken for sequencing was PBMCs or a T cell subset sorted from them (not recorded which). Receptors originate from a man aged 18 to 30 who had mild COVID-19 (a few samples of this study predate the infection). Cell type and time point are not known.

The J gene is TRBJ2-5, the V gene TRBV7-9, with 10 bases fitting TRBD2. CDR3 size: 13 residues. From germline, CDR1 is SEHNR and CDR2 FQNEAQ (reference sequence). The ends lost 7 bases at V and 5 bases at J; junction bases unmatched: 4. DNA of the CDR3: TGTGCCAGCACCGAACTAGCGGGGGAGACCCAGTACTTC. This sequence encodes CASTELAGETQYF.

The J gene is TRBJ2-3, the V gene TRBV18; TRBD2 is a possible D gene (5 bases). CDR1 is KGHSH, CDR2 LQKENI, per germline. Trimming removed 2 bases at V and 2 bases at J, with 11 bases between. This CDR3 contains 15 residues. For the CDR3, the DNA is TGTGCCAGCTCACCAACGGCCGGGATCACAGATACGCAGTATTTT. This sequence encodes CASSPTAGITDTQYF.

The genes are TRBV11-2 and TRBJ2-1, with TRBD2 identical over 8 bases. The germline gives CDR1 SGHAT, CDR2 FQNNGV. With V trimmed by 4 bases and J by 8 bases, 4 bases remained unmatched. CDR3 length: 13 residues. CDR3 residues: CASSYTGGHEQFF. CDR3 coding DNA: TGTGCCAGCAGCTACACGGGGGGGCATGAGCAGTTCTTC.

This clonotype was counted a single time. V is TRBV24-1 and J is TRBJ2-2; D is possibly TRBD1 or TRBD2 (5 bases each). The CDR3 runs 16 residues. The germline V gene has CDR1 KGHDR and CDR2 SFDVKD. The ends were cut back, 5 bases at V and 8 bases at J, with 20 bases in the middle. The CDR3 loop is CATSVPRGPGVGELFF. The CDR3 DNA is TGTGCCACCAGTGTCCCCCGGGGACCGGGCGTTGGGGAGCTGTTTTTT.

This clonotype was observed a few times. The rearrangement links TRBV20-1 to TRBJ2-1; 7 bases are a match to TRBD2. With 0 bases clipped from V and 6 bases from J, the junction kept 8 bases outside the gene matches. Germline CDR1 is DFQATT and CDR2 is SNEGSKA (reference sequence). The CDR3 totals 15 residues. The CDR3 DNA reads as TGCAGTGCTAGAGATCTCGGGGTAGCGGGCAATGAGCAGTTCTTC. Translated: CSARDLGVAGNEQFF.

The V and J genes are TRBV5-1 and TRBJ2-5; 7 bases are a match to TRBD2. Germline trimming cut 7 bases from V and 3 bases from J; bases unmatched to any gene: 6. CDR3 length: 13 residues. Germline V gene data show CDR1 as SGHRS and CDR2 as YFSETQ. CDR3 sequence (DNA): TGCGCCAGCTACCCGGGGGGAGAAGAGACCCAGTACTTC. Translating gives CASYPGGEETQYF. The variable domain in full, with the rest retrieved from reference TRBV5-1 and TRBJ2-5, is KAGVTQTPRYLIKTRGQQVTLSCSPISGHRSVSWYQQTPGQGLQFLFEYFSETQRNKGNFPGRFSGRQFSNSRSEMNVSTLELGDSALYLCASYPGGEETQYFGPGTRLLVL.

The rearrangement uses TRBV19 and TRBJ2-3; 7 bases line up with TRBD1. Looked up from germline, CDR1 is LNHDA and CDR2 is SQIVND (reference sequence). Trimming took 5 bases from V and 0 from J; bases not matched to a gene: 5. The CDR3 has 15 amino acids. CDR3 in amino acids: CASSHDRASTDTQYF. DNA for the CDR3: TGTGCCAGTAGTCACGACAGGGCTAGCACAGATACGCAGTATTTT.

The chain has TRBV29-1 and TRBJ2-2; a weak D match, TRBD2 (6 bases). The ends were cut back, 3 bases at V and 1 base at J, with 9 bases in the middle. The CDR3 runs 14 residues. CDR1 SQVTM and CDR2 ANQGSEA come from the germline V gene. The CDR3 DNA reads TGCAGCGTTGATTTGGGGGGGAACACCGGGGAGCTGTTTTTT. This gives the protein CSVDLGGNTGELFF.

The table lists this clonotype with a few counts. The J gene is TRBJ1-1, the V gene TRBV6-5, with 7 positions matching TRBD1. The length of the CDR3 is 13 residues. Germline V gene lookup returns CDR1 MNHEY and CDR2 SVGAGI. Losses at the gene ends were 8 bases for V and 4 bases for J; bases not matched to a gene: 7. The CDR3 DNA is TGTGCCAGCGGGGACAGCCTTCTCACTGAAGCTTTCTTT. It yields the protein CASGDSLLTEAFF.

The rearrangement joins TRBV4-3 to TRBJ2-7; D remains ambiguous. The CDR3 contains 15 residues. Germline CDR1 reads LGHNA; CDR2 reads YSLEER. Trimming took 0 bases from V and 3 from J, leaving 12 bases between them. The CDR3 loop reads CASSQDLRPLYEQYV. The CDR3 DNA reads TGCGCCAGCAGCCAAGATCTTAGGCCTCTCTACGAGCAGTACGTC.

This clonotype has just a few counts. CDR3 nucleotide sequence: TGCGCCAGCAGCCAAGATAGGGCGGGGGGCAACCAAGAGACCCAGTACTTC. Amino acid sequence: CASSQDRAGGNQETQYF. V and J are TRBV4-3 and TRBJ2-5, with 8 bases aligning to TRBD2. V was clipped by 0 bases and J by 0 bases; unmatched bases: 6. The CDR3 extends over 17 amino acids. Germline V lookup: CDR1 LGHNA, CDR2 YSLEER.

V gene TRBV3-1 combines with J gene TRBJ2-5, with TRBD1 as a possible D gene (6 bases). This CDR3 region has 14 residues. Germline V CDR1 and CDR2: LGHDT, YNNKEL (reference sequence). Trimming cost V 4 bases and J 5 bases, with 14 bases left between them. CDR3 protein: CASSPAGAYETQYF. DNA for the CDR3: TGTGCCAGCAGCCCCGCAGGGGCGTACGAGACCCAGTACTTC.

In its sample, this clonotype was seen many times. The V and J genes are TRBV7-9 and TRBJ2-7; the D gene is possibly TRBD2 (6 bases). Trimming pared 3 bases from V and 3 bases from J, leaving 9 bases between. The CDR3 consists of 13 residues. Germline CDR1 SEHNR, CDR2 FQNEAQ (reference sequence). CDR3 amino acids: CASSFQAGYEQYF. DNA for the CDR3: TGTGCCAGCAGCTTCCAAGCGGGCTACGAGCAGTACTTC.

This clonotype was detected only a few times. The chain uses TRBV2 and TRBJ2-1; D possibly matches TRBD1 or TRBD2 (5 bases each). Trimming stripped 2 bases from V and 8 bases from J, with 16 bases between. Germline CDR1 reads SNHLY; CDR2 reads FYNNEI. The CDR3 is 15 residues long. The CDR3 DNA is TGTGCCAGCAGTGAACGGGGCCGTTCGAGAGATGAGCAGTTCTTC. It yields the protein CASSERGRSRDEQFF.

A few counts support this clonotype. The V and J genes are TRBV6-2 or TRBV6-3 and TRBJ2-5; D remains ambiguous. V dropped 4 bases and J dropped 0 bases, with 12 bases sitting between them. The CDR3 runs to 15 residues. Germline CDR1 reads MNHEY; CDR2 reads SVGEGT. The CDR3 region has the DNA TGTGCCAGCAGTTCTACTTGGGGAAACCAAGAGACCCAGTACTTC. It yields the protein CASSSTWGNQETQYF.

The chain carries TRBV27 and TRBJ2-5, with TRBD1 matching 12 bases. Germline V gives CDR1 MNHEY, CDR2 SMNVEV (reference sequence). The CDR3 contains 15 residues. The V gene end was trimmed by 4 bases and the J gene end by 5 bases; junction bases not matched to a gene: 5. This CDR3 reads CASSSGTGGVETQYF. Written as DNA, the CDR3 is TGTGCCAGCAGTTCGGGGACAGGGGGCGTGGAGACCCAGTACTTC.

V usage is TRBV4-3 and J usage is TRBJ1-2, with D tentatively TRBD1 (6 bases). This CDR3 is 15 amino acids long. Germline V gene lookup returns CDR1 LGHNA and CDR2 YSLEER. The V gene lost 0 bases and the J gene lost 5 bases, with 13 bases spanning the gap. The CDR3 spells CASSQDRGGAYGYTF. The CDR3 DNA reads as TGCGCCAGCAGCCAAGATAGGGGGGGCGCGTATGGCTACACCTTC.

Only a few counts were recorded for this clonotype. J is TRBJ1-5 and V is TRBV5-8; D remains unclear. Trimming took 4 bases from V and 2 from J, leaving 16 bases between them. Germline V gene data show CDR1 as SGHTS and CDR2 as YDEGEE. There are 16 residues in the CDR3. The chain's CDR3 is CASSPHNRAGNQPQHF. The DNA for the CDR3 is TGTGCCAGCAGCCCCCATAACCGGGCGGGCAATCAGCCCCAGCATTTT.

V is TRBV12-3 or TRBV12-4 and J is TRBJ2-1, with D possibly being TRBD2 (7 bases). V was trimmed by 5 bases and J by 3 bases, leaving 17 bases between them. The CDR3 length is 16 residues. The CDR3 coding sequence is TGTGCCAGCAGTCCCGTGGGGGGGCCGAGCTACAATGAGCAGTTCTTC. Its protein is CASSPVGGPSYNEQFF.

About this clonotype: At one boundary the junction diverges from the germline segment, which might be a read error. This chain uses TRBV15 with TRBJ2-7; D possibly matches TRBD1 or TRBD2 (5 bases each). The germline CDR1 and CDR2 sequences are LNHNV and YYDKDF (reference sequence). The CDR3 has 15 residues. The CDR3 protein is CATSRVAGRVYEQNF. As DNA, the CDR3 is TGTGCCACCAGCAGAGTAGCAGGGCGGGTCTACGAGCAGAACTTC.

The chain has TRBV5-5 and TRBJ1-1, with D perhaps TRBD1 (5 bases). CDR3 length: 14 residues. Germline lookup yields CDR1 SGHKS and CDR2 YYEKEE (reference sequence). Trimming stripped 3 bases from V and 3 bases from J, with 12 bases between. The CDR3 loop is CASSSRDGYTEAFF. Written as DNA, the CDR3 is TGTGCCAGCAGCTCTAGGGACGGATACACTGAAGCTTTCTTT.

The chain employs TRBV20-1 and TRBJ2-7, with 7 bases that match TRBD1. V lost 0 bases and J lost 1; bases outside the gene matches: 9. CDR1 is DFQATT, CDR2 SNEGSKA, per germline (reference sequence). This CDR3 is 16 amino acids long. In DNA form, the CDR3 reads TGCAGTGCTAGAGAGAGAGAACTGGGACAGTCCTACGAGCAGTACTTC. This encodes CSARERELGQSYEQYF.

This clonotype has more than one count but fewer than ten. V and J are TRBV12-3 or TRBV12-4 and TRBJ2-1; 10 bases are a match to TRBD2. The CDR3 is made up of 15 amino acids. V shed 1 base, J shed 7 bases, and the junction held 4 bases outside the gene matches. This CDR3 is CASSLGSGGINEQFF. DNA of the CDR3: TGTGCCAGCAGTTTAGGTAGCGGGGGGATAAATGAGCAGTTCTTC.

This rearrangement joins TRBV4-1 to TRBJ1-1; 7 bases line up with TRBD1. Trimming at V came to 4 bases and at J to 3 bases, leaving 8 bases not matched to a gene. This CDR3 has 15 residues. Looked up from germline, CDR1 is MGHRA and CDR2 is YSYEKL. The CDR3 nucleotides are TGCGCCAGCAGCCCCAGGGGGGGGGTGGACACTGAAGCTTTCTTT. This gives the protein CASSPRGGVDTEAFF.

Ten or more counts support this clonotype. The chain carries TRBV6-2 or TRBV6-3 and TRBJ2-7; 7 positions match TRBD1. J lost 2 bases, V lost 5 bases, and 6 bases had no gene match. The CDR3 loop spans 14 amino acids. Germline CDR1 reads MNHEY; CDR2 reads SVGEGT. The DNA of the CDR3 is TGTGCCAGCAGTCAAAGGGACAGCGCCTACGAGCAGTACTTC. Its translation is CASSQRDSAYEQYF.

The J gene is TRBJ2-5, the V gene TRBV9, with D perhaps TRBD2 (6 bases). Looked up from germline, CDR1 is SGDLS and CDR2 is YYNGEE. The CDR3 has 13 residues. Trimming shortened V by 2 bases and J by 5 bases, and 10 bases separated the two germline ends. In nucleotides, the CDR3 is TGTGCCAGCAGCGTCACGGGGGAGGAGACCCAGTACTTC. Amino acid sequence: CASSVTGEETQYF.

The rearrangement uses TRBV3-1 and TRBJ2-1, with D perhaps matching TRBD1 (5 bases). In germline, CDR1 is LGHDT, CDR2 YNNKEL (reference sequence). The V end lost 0 bases, the J end lost 2 bases, and 11 bases lay between the germline ends. CDR3 size: 16 residues. CDR3: CASSQDQGAAYNEQFF. CDR3 bases: TGTGCCAGCAGCCAAGATCAAGGGGCTGCCTACAATGAGCAGTTCTTC.

The rearrangement uses TRBV4-1 and TRBJ1-1; 7 positions match TRBD1. CDR1 MGHRA and CDR2 YSYEKL come from the germline V gene. The V gene end was trimmed by 0 bases and the J gene end by 3 bases; junction bases not matched to a gene: 4. The CDR3 extends over 15 amino acids. The CDR3 sequence: CASSQEEGADTEAFF. The CDR3 DNA follows: TGCGCCAGCAGCCAAGAAGAGGGGGCGGACACTGAAGCTTTCTTT.